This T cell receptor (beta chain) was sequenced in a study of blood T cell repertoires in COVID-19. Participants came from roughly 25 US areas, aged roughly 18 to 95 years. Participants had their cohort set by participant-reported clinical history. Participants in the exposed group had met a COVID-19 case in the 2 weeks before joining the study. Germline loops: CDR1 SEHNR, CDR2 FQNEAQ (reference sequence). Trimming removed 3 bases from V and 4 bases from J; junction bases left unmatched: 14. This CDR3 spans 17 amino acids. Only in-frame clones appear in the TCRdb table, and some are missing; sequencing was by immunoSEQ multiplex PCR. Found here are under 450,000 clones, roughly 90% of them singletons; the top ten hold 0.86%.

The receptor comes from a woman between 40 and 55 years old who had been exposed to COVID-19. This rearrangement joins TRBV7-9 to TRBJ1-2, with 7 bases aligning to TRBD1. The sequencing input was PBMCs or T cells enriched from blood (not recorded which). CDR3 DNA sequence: TGTGCCAGCAGCTTTCCGGGTGGGGACAGATCCCCCTATGGCTACACCTTC. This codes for CASSFPGGDRSPYGYTF.